At least ten counts were recorded for the clone carrying this T cell receptor (beta chain). Its antigen is as yet unknown. This entry comes from a study of neurological immune-mediated disorders. The cDNA was synthesized by means of template-switch 5'RACE, which was carried out with 10-nucleotide random UMIs. TCRdb re-called the 5' RACE reads through MiXCR, storing one row per CDR3 protein. The sample lists around 83,000 distinct CDR3 sequences; 13% to 15% were seen once. Trimming left V 3 bases short and J 7 bases short, with 16 bases between. The CDR3 runs 13 residues. CDR1 is SQVTM, CDR2 ANQGSEA, per germline. Notes on the study in general: None of the CDR3 amino acid sequences of expanded clones were shared across subjects, and this suggested private repertoires in all groups. The study found the most TCR clonal expansion in HTLV-1-associated myelopathy and the least in multiple sclerosis, below healthy controls.

The sequencing input was PBMCs. The clonotype originates from a woman in her fifties or sixties in good health. This chain joins TRBV29-1 and TRBJ2-7, with a possible D match to TRBD2 (6 bases). This chain's CDR3 is CSVEEGSGREQYF. The CDR3 coding sequence is TGCAGCGTTGAGGAGGGGTCGGGTCGAGAGCAGTACTTC.